Below, one TCR beta chain is given with its context. This clonotype has just a few counts. Its antigen remains undetermined. Base qualities are not at hand, and no much larger clone is one base apart. Library prep was done by PCR. The reads were generated on a NextSeq 500. Preparation of bulk TCR libraries followed a previously described approach, with the TCR primers listed in Table S5. Purification of total RNA was performed with the Qiagen AllPrep DNA/RNA kit. Reads from multiple sequencing runs of the same library were pooled before analysis. On the authors' methods: Reads were retained only if the reads had an exact TCR constant sequence, and the retained reads were trimmed to 150 nt and grouped according to their 12-nt molecular barcodes. Reads within each barcode group were sub-clustered using a 15% Levenshtein threshold, and quality-weighted consensus sequences were constructed for each RNA molecule. Non-functional sequences were removed, as were lower-count sequences one edit away from another. Based on fitting two negative binomial distributions, any barcode sub-cluster with under 20% of the maximum read count was discarded. Using fastp trimming at Q25 and MiXCR clonotype assembly, TCRdb reanalyzed the public sequencing data and kept in-frame beta chains. Merged by CDR3 protein, the rows form single entries marked with the most common genes and DNA. TCRdb's processing, not the authors' own work, is the source of the V and J calls. Within this sample are about 630,000 distinct CDR3 sequences, with about 25% of them counted one time only. Of the sample, 0.78% is held by the ten largest clones.

This sample stems from a study of molecular identifiers for immune sequencing clone quantification (dated by TCRdb to the late 2010s). As for the study more broadly: In a replicate experiment, RNA from around 20,000 or 100,000 naive CD8 T cells was split into five aliquots, four of which were sequenced. This methods study used CD8 T cells to benchmark TCR RNA copy counting and molecular-identifier clustering-based TCR repertoire sequencing (MIDCIRS).

Overall study results and their limits: When barcode sub-clustering was left out, chimeric consensus sequences inflated TCR diversity, with chimeras reaching as high as 47%. Clones above 20 RNA copies held over 97% of molecules in CMV-specific effector cells but under 1% in naive cells. Identical TCR molecules sharing a barcode could cause highly expanded clone sizes to be underestimated. Naive libraries contained spiked-in Jurkat TCR RNA (more than nine copies' worth), which is not part of the donor repertoire. Modeling indicated around 3 TCR RNA copies recovered per cell, compared with roughly 10 by digital PCR, which implies a capture efficiency of around 30%. A single cell's worth of spiked-in Jurkat TCR RNA was reported detectable even among approximately 930,000 naive CD8 T cells.

Libraries of naive CD8 T cells were built from about 20,000 to 1,000,000 sorted cells, with 10%, 30% or 50% of the purified RNA used. Naive CD8 T cells were FACS-sorted as CD8+CD4-CCR7+CD45RA+ on a BD FACSAria II into RLT Plus buffer. Under 11 TCR copies' worth of Jurkat RNA were spiked into about 20,000-1,100,000 naive CD8 T cell samples to test detection sensitivity. Enrichment of CD8 T cells was performed with RosetteSep CD8+ T Cell Enrichment Cocktail and Ficoll-Paque, after which ACK red cell lysis was carried out. V gives up 1 base and J gives up 2 bases, and the segment between their germline ends measures 9 bases. Reading from cysteine to phenylalanine, the CDR3 counts 14 amino acids. The DNA shown is the 42-base CDR3, in frame from base 1. Reading the germline V gene gives CDR1 SGHDN and CDR2 FVKESK.

The TCR sequence derives from a human donor in good health. Some libraries in this study had Jurkat cell RNA spiked in. The sequence is built from TRBV14 and TRBJ2-7; TRBD1 is possibly the D segment (6 matching bases). Sequenced input: naive CD8+ T cells from blood, with Jurkat cell RNA spiked in. The cell subset or site label, as the study defines it: FACS-sorted CD8+CD4-CCR7+CD45RA+ naive T cells. At the DNA level, the sequence is TGTGCCAGCAGCCAAGCGAACAGGGCCTACGAGCAGTACTTC. It translates as CASSQANRAYEQYF. The full variable domain, completed from the reference TRBV14 and TRBJ2-7 proteins outside the CDR3, reads EAGVTQFPSHSVIEKGQTVTLRCDPISGHDNLYWYRRVMGKEIKFLLHFVKESKQDESGMPNNRFLAERTGGTYSTLKVQPAELEDSGVYFCASSQANRAYEQYFGPGTRLTVT.